Listed below are T cell receptor beta chains from one sample, sequenced in a study of blood T cell repertoires in COVID-19. TCRdb's table, derived via immunoSEQ multiplex PCR, lists solely in-frame clones and lacks some. In the table there are fewer than 400,000 clones, 90% to 95% of which are singletons. Sequencing was done on a sample of PBMCs or T cells enriched from blood (not recorded which). The receptors were sampled from a woman aged 25 to 45 who had been exposed to COVID-19. CDR3s leave out the opening cysteine and the closing phenylalanine or tryptophan.

TRBV7-2	TRBJ2-1	ASRDMAGDNEQF
TRBV3-1/TRBV3-2	TRBJ1-2	ASSQLRDSRYGYT
TRBV29-1	TRBJ2-1	SVERVSGGDYNEQF
TRBV5-8	TRBJ1-1	ASRPRETNTEAF
TRBV29-1	TRBJ1-2	SAATGDYGYT
TRBV6-5	TRBJ1-5	ASWAGANQPQH
TRBV5-4	TRBJ1-3	ASSVRTAGNTIY
TRBV28	TRBJ1-1	ASLVQANTEAF
TRBV5-1	TRBJ1-2	ASSLGQGIGLGYT
TRBV4-2	TRBJ2-2	ASSQTGLAGGSTGELF
TRBV5-4	TRBJ1-2	ASSMGGTGGSNYGYT
TRBV6-5	TRBJ1-2	ASSYGTGGGGYT
TRBV16	TRBJ1-5	ASSRSNVGQPQH
TRBV3-1/TRBV3-2	TRBJ1-2	ASSQEMRVGGYT
TRBV2	TRBJ2-1	ASSATGNEQF
TRBV6-5	TRBJ2-1	ASRRQGGDEQF
TRBV11-2	TRBJ2-1	ASRLEGGNEQF
TRBV5-4	TRBJ2-2	ASSPRTGVPGELF